The T cell receptor (beta chain) under discussion was sequenced for a study of spatial heterogeneity in lung cancer. Germline-derived CDR1 and CDR2 are LNHDA and SQIVND (reference sequence). This CDR3 is 14 amino acids long. V was shortened by 1 base and J by 5 bases, with 12 bases between the two germline ends. Time point defined: blood at routine non-recurrence follow-up after resection. TCRdb re-called the 5' RACE reads through MiXCR, storing one row per CDR3 protein. This table holds around 29,000 distinct CDR3 sequences, over 9.5% found once. The source is a female donor with early-stage non-small cell lung cancer. V and J are TRBV19 and TRBJ2-7; tentative D call: TRBD2 (6 bases). Sample: PBMCs, taken at follow-up. DNA for the CDR3: TGTGCCAGTAGTATAGGAGGAGGGGAGGACGAGCAGTACTTC. It yields the protein CASSIGGGEDEQYF.